This record covers a single T cell receptor (beta chain). The data were taken from a study of T cell responses to AZD1222 COVID-19 vaccine. Clones were read by immunoSEQ multiplex PCR, and TCRdb kept only the in-frame ones, dropping some. Of around 80,000 clones in the sample, approximately 90% were seen once. Germline assignment: CDR1 MNHNS and CDR2 SASEGT. With 2 bases removed from V and 15 bases from J, the gap between germline ends came to 11 bases. The CDR3 length is 11 residues. This specimen consisted of peripheral blood, obtained on day 0 of AZD1222 vaccination. This clonotype originated in an adult in good health. The chain is built from TRBV6-1 and TRBJ2-4; unclear D gene. This CDR3 reads CASSERSVPYF. The DNA for the CDR3 is TGTGCCAGCAGTGAAAGGAGCGTTCCGTACTTC.